These 21 T cell receptor beta chains originate from one sample sequenced in a study of post-analysis software for immune sequencing data. Study-level points and caveats: Among 5 or 6 TRBV segments more frequent in patients than controls were TRBV5-6, TRBV5-1 and TRBV20-1.

These receptors' antigens are unknown. Unique molecular identifiers tagged the TCR beta cDNA libraries. TCRdb independently ran MiXCR on the PCR reads; one entry per CDR3 protein. The table has 400,000 to 500,000 distinct CDR3 sequences, about 39% seen once. The sample consisted of blood. The origin of the receptors is a girl aged 2 to 10 with multiple sclerosis.

V gene TRBV9 combines with J gene TRBJ2-4, with 8 bases aligning to TRBD2. This CDR3 is built from 14 residues. Germline-derived CDR1 and CDR2 are SGDLS and YYNGEE. V was pared by 4 bases and J by 7 bases, with 7 bases of the junction left unmatched. CDR3: CASSTREAGNIQYF. The DNA of the CDR3 is TGTGCCAGCAGCACGCGGGAGGCCGGTAACATTCAGTACTTC.

This clonotype was counted many times. This rearrangement joins TRBV3-1 to TRBJ2-7; D may match TRBD1 or TRBD2 (5 bases each). There are 15 residues in the CDR3. Germline-derived CDR1 and CDR2 are LGHDT and YNNKEL (reference sequence). V was trimmed by 4 bases and J by 0 bases, leaving 13 bases between them. In DNA form, the CDR3 reads TGTGCCAGCAGCCCGACCGGGACGGTCTCCTACGAGCAGTACTTC. It is translated as CASSPTGTVSYEQYF.

This clonotype appeared a few times. The chain carries TRBV20-1 and TRBJ1-5; D is ambiguous. Per germline, CDR1 DFQATT and CDR2 SNEGSKA (reference sequence). V dropped 4 bases and J dropped 7 bases, with 17 bases sitting between them. The CDR3 is 14 residues long. The CDR3 DNA follows: TGCAGTGCTAAGCCCAGGAGAGGATACCAGCCCCAGCATTTT. Protein: CSAKPRRGYQPQHF.

This rearrangement joins TRBV6-2 or TRBV6-3 to TRBJ2-2; TRBD1 agrees at 11 bases. The CDR3 runs to 16 residues. Germline V gene lookup returns CDR1 MNHEY and CDR2 SVGEGT. With 4 bases clipped from V and 3 bases from J, the junction kept 4 bases outside the gene matches. CDR3 nucleotides: TGTGCCAGCAGTTCCCGGGACAGGGGGTACACCGGGGAGCTGTTTTTT. It codes for CASSSRDRGYTGELFF.

This clonotype has more than one count but fewer than ten. This chain links TRBV29-1 with TRBJ2-5; possibly TRBD1 or TRBD2 for D (5 bases each). The CDR3 is made up of 13 amino acids. The germline gives CDR1 SQVTM, CDR2 ANQGSEA. V lost 5 bases, J lost 5 bases, and 15 bases lay in between. CDR3 DNA sequence: TGCAGCGTTATGGGCCTTGAGGGGGAGACCCAGTACTTC. It specifies CSVMGLEGETQYF.

The chain combines TRBV14 with TRBJ1-2; D is possibly TRBD1 (6 bases). The CDR3 consists of 15 residues. Germline V gene data show CDR1 as SGHDN and CDR2 as FVKESK. V was clipped by 0 bases and J by 4 bases, with 12 bases between them. In DNA form, the CDR3 reads TGTGCCAGCAGCCAAGAGCCAGGGGTCGTCTATGGCTACACCTTC. This codes for CASSQEPGVVYGYTF.

V usage is TRBV28 and J usage is TRBJ1-2; D ambiguous. CDR3 length: 14 residues. Germline V gene sequence: CDR1 MDHEN, CDR2 SYDVKM. The V gene lost 2 bases and the J gene lost 7 bases, with 14 bases spanning the gap. CDR3 loop: CASSLNVGVGGYTF. CDR3 sequence (DNA): TGTGCCAGCAGTTTAAACGTTGGGGTTGGTGGCTACACCTTC.

Of note for this clonotype: One junction end disagrees with the germline gene, perhaps due to a read error. The J gene is TRBJ2-4, the V gene TRBV24-1; 9 positions agree with TRBD2. The J call may not be correct, given that the DNA end is closer to TRBJ2-7. Looked up from germline, CDR1 is KGHDR and CDR2 is SFDVKD. CDR3 size: 17 residues. CDR3 sequence reads: CATGDSKGLAPPYEQYF. CDR3 in DNA: TGTGCCACCGGTGACTCGAAAGGACTAGCGCCACCCTACGAGCAGTACTTC.

The sample holds a few counts of this clonotype. The gene calls are TRBV3-1 and TRBJ2-4, with D hard to call. The germline V gene encodes CDR1 LGHDT and CDR2 YNNKEL (reference sequence). The ends were cut back, 2 bases at V and 1 base at J, with 9 bases in the middle. The CDR3 is 15 residues long. CDR3 region: CASSQTLTAKNIQYF. The DNA of the CDR3 is TGTGCCAGCAGCCAAACCCTGACGGCCAAAAACATTCAGTACTTC.

V usage is TRBV7-9 and J usage is TRBJ2-7, with D perhaps matching TRBD1 (6 bases). Germline-derived CDR1 and CDR2 are SEHNR and FQNEAQ (reference sequence). The CDR3 sequence is 14 residues long. Trimming stripped 4 bases from V and 3 bases from J, with 13 bases between. CDR3 coding DNA: TGTGCCAGCAGCTCCCGGGACACTCACTACGAGCAGTACTTC. This codes for CASSSRDTHYEQYF. Variable domain in full (rest from reference TRBV7-9 and TRBJ2-7): DTGVSQNPRHKITKRGQNVTFRCDPISEHNRLYWYRQTLGQGPEFLTYFQNEAQLEKSRLLSDRFSAERPKGSFSTLEIQRTEQGDSAMYLCASSSRDTHYEQYFGPGTRLTVT.

The chain uses TRBV6-5 and TRBJ2-5; D may match TRBD1 or TRBD2 (6 bases each). Germline V lookup: CDR1 MNHEY, CDR2 SVGAGI. This CDR3 is built from 13 residues. With 9 bases removed from V and 5 bases from J, the gap between germline ends came to 16 bases. The CDR3 DNA sequence: TGTGCCAGGAGATCTAGGGGGAGGGAGACCCAGTACTTC. Translated: CARRSRGRETQYF.

The chain couples TRBV28 to TRBJ1-2, with 7 nucleotides matching TRBD1. CDR3 length: 17 residues. J was trimmed by 0 bases and V by 10 bases; bases with no gene match: 17. Germline lookup yields CDR1 MDHEN and CDR2 SYDVKM. This CDR3 is CATYDEGALISNYGYTF. Here the CDR3 DNA reads TGTGCCACCTATGACGAGGGGGCCCTGATATCTAACTATGGCTACACCTTC.

The chain recombines TRBV7-9 with TRBJ2-1; D possibly corresponds to TRBD2 (5 bases). The CDR3 spans 12 residues. Germline V CDR1 and CDR2: SEHNR, FQNEAQ (reference sequence). Trimming shortened V by 4 bases and J by 13 bases, and 14 bases separated the two germline ends. The CDR3 DNA reads TGTGCCAGCAGCTCGCCTCGGGGTATTCAGTTCTTC. This sequence encodes CASSSPRGIQFF.

The chain carries TRBV20-1 and TRBJ1-1; D is possibly TRBD1 (6 bases). The germline gives CDR1 DFQATT, CDR2 SNEGSKA (reference sequence). V lost 6 bases, J lost 8 bases, and 10 bases lay in between. The CDR3 loop spans 10 amino acids. CDR3 in amino acids: CSAGGTEAFF. DNA for the CDR3: TGCAGTGCGGGGGGGACAGAAGCTTTCTTT.

The V call is TRBV10-3, the J call TRBJ1-6, with 11 nucleotides matching TRBD1. The CDR3 contains 17 residues. Germline V gene sequence: CDR1 ENHRY, CDR2 SYGVKD. V was pared by 1 base and J by 7 bases, with 6 bases of the junction left unmatched. The CDR3 sequence: CAISEFRTGGENSPLHF. DNA of the CDR3: TGTGCCATCAGTGAGTTCCGGACAGGGGGCGAAAATTCACCCCTCCACTTT.

This rearrangement joins TRBV24-1 to TRBJ2-3, with TRBD2 matching 7 bases. The germline gives CDR1 KGHDR, CDR2 SFDVKD. With 3 bases clipped from V and 0 bases from J, the junction kept 2 bases outside the gene matches. The CDR3 is made up of 15 amino acids. CDR3: CATSDRGSSTDTQYF. CDR3 DNA sequence: TGTGCCACCAGTGATCGCGGGAGCAGCACAGATACGCAGTATTTT.

The V gene is TRBV28, the J gene TRBJ2-3; no clear D. CDR1 is MDHEN and CDR2 is SYDVKM in the germline V gene. CDR3 length: 11 residues. The V end was cut by 7 bases, the J end by 6 bases, with 8 bases between. CDR3 sequence reads: CASTAPDTQYF. The CDR3 bases are TGTGCCAGCACAGCCCCGGATACGCAGTATTTT.

This CDR3 reads CATRDTANYGYTF. CDR3 coding DNA: TGTGCCACACGGGACACAGCTAACTATGGCTACACCTTC. The chain carries TRBV19 and TRBJ1-2, with a weak D call TRBD1 (6 bases). There are 13 residues in the CDR3. With 10 bases removed from V and 0 bases from J, the gap between germline ends came to 12 bases. The germline CDR1 and CDR2 sequences are LNHDA and SQIVND (reference sequence).

In its sample, this clonotype was seen a few times. The chain combines TRBV20-1 with TRBJ1-2, with no clear D. This CDR3 spans 13 amino acids. Deletions cut 8 bases from V and 2 bases from J, with 15 bases between. Looked up from germline, CDR1 is DFQATT and CDR2 is SNEGSKA (reference sequence). The CDR3 reads CSSPLVGNYGYTF. Written as DNA, the CDR3 is TGCAGTTCTCCCTTAGTGGGGAACTATGGCTACACCTTC.

The chain couples TRBV25-1 to TRBJ1-6; no reliable D call. V was shortened by 7 bases and J by 0 bases, with 10 bases between the two germline ends. Germline assignment: CDR1 MGHDK and CDR2 SYGVNS. This CDR3 has 15 residues. CDR3 residues: CASKPVSSYNSPLHF. The CDR3 DNA reads TGTGCCAGCAAGCCCGTTAGCTCCTATAATTCACCCCTCCACTTT. Using reference TRBV25-1 and TRBJ1-6 for the parts outside the CDR3, the full variable domain is EADIYQTPRYLVIGTGKKITLECSQTMGHDKMYWYQQDPGMELHLIHYSYGVNSTEKGDLSSESTVSRIRTEHFPLTLESARPSHTSQYLCASKPVSSYNSPLHFGNGTRLTVT.

V gene TRBV29-1 combines with J gene TRBJ1-1, with a weak D call TRBD1 (6 bases). V was cut by 4 bases and J by 11 bases, with 20 bases left in between. There are 13 residues in the CDR3. Germline loops: CDR1 SQVTM, CDR2 ANQGSEA. The CDR3 spells CSVGRQAERWAFF. In nucleotides, the CDR3 is TGCAGCGTTGGAAGACAGGCTGAGAGGTGGGCTTTCTTT.